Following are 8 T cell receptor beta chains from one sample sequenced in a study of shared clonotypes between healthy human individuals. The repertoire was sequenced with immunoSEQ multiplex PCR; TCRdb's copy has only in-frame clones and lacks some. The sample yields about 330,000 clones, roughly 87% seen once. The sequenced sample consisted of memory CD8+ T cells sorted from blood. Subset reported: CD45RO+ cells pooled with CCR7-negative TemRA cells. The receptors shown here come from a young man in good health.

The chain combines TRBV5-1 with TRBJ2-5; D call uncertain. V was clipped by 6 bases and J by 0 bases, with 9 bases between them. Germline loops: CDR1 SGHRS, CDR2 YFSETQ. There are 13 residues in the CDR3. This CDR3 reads CASMDLNQETQYF. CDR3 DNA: TGCGCCAGCATGGACCTAAACCAAGAGACCCAGTACTTC.

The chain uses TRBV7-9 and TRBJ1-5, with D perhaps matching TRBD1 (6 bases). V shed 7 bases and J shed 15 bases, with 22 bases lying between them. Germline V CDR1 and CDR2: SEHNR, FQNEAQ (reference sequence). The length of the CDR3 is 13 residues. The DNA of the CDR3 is TGTGCCAGCACTCTCTCCCAGGGACACCCATTGCATTTT. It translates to CASTLSQGHPLHF.

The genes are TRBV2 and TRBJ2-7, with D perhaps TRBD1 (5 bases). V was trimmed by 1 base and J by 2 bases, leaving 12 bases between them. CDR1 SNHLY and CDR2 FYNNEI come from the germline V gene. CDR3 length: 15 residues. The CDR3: CASSEVAGIPYEQYF. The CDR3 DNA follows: TGTGCCAGCAGTGAAGTCGCAGGGATCCCCTACGAGCAGTACTTC.

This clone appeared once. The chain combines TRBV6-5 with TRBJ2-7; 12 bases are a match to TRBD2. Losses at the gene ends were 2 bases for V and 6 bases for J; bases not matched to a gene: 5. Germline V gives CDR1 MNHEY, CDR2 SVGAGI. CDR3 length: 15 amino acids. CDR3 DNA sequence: TGTGCCAGCAGTTACGGGGGACTAGCGGGCAGCGAGCAGTACTTC. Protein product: CASSYGGLAGSEQYF.

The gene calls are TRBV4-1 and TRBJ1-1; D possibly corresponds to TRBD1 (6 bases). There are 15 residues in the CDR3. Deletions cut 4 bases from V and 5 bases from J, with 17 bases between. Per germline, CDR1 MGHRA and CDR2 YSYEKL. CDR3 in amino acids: CASSRPAGGGTEAFF. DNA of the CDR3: TGCGCCAGCAGCCGTCCGGCCGGGGGCGGGACTGAAGCTTTCTTT.

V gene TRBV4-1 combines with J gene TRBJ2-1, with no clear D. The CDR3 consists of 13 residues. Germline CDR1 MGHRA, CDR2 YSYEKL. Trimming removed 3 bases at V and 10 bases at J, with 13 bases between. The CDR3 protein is CASSHSLQGEQFF. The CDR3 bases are TGCGCCAGCAGCCATTCCTTACAAGGAGAGCAGTTCTTC.

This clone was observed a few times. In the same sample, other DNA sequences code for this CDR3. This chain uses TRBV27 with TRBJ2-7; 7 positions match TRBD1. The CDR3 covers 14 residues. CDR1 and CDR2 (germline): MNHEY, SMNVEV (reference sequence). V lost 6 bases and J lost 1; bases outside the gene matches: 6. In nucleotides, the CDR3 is TGTGCCAGCAGCCACAGGGGTCCTTCCTACGAGCAGTACTTC. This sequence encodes CASSHRGPSYEQYF.

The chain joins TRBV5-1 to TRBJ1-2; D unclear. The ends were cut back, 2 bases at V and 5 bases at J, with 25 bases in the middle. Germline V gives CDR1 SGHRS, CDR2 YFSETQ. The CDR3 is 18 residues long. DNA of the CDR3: TGCGCCAGCAGCTTTTTGCCCCGTATTTACCCGTTATTGTATGGCTACACCTTC. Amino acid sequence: CASSFLPRIYPLLYGYTF.